This TCR beta chain was profiled in a study of T cell repertoires in cytomegalovirus infection. Overall study results and limits: Clonotype analysis showed dominance of the ex vivo response by HLA-C-restricted CMV-specific TCR beta clonotypes.

TCRdb re-analysed the reads in MiXCR, keeping a single row per CDR3 protein. Found here are hundreds of thousands of distinct CDR3 sequences, roughly 33% of them singletons; the top ten hold 15% to 20%. About this clonotype itself: Its antigen is currently unknown.

The ends were cut back, 5 bases at V and 14 bases at J, with 14 bases in the middle. CDR3 length equals 11 residues. Germline values: CDR1 SGHTA, CDR2 FQGNSA. The sequence came from a human donor in good health (CMV status not recorded). Some clones in this sample may be carry-over from other donors' samples. The chain carries TRBV7-2 and TRBJ2-3; D is possibly TRBD1 or TRBD2 (5 bases each). The material sequenced was cultured PBMCs, taken from culture after CMV antigen stimulation. CDR3 in amino acids: CASSLTGLLYF. The CDR3 region has the DNA TGTGCCAGCAGCCTCACAGGACTCTTGTATTTT.